Listed below are T cell receptor beta chains from one sample, sequenced in a study of blood T cell repertoires in COVID-19. Profiled with immunoSEQ multiplex PCR; TCRdb holds only in-frame clones, not every one. The sample gives approximately 230,000 clones, approximately 83% of which show up once; about 9% is in the top ten. Material for sequencing was peripheral blood. The receptors derive from a man aged 80 or over with acute or convalescent COVID-19. CDR3s include the opening cysteine and the closing phenylalanine or tryptophan. D genes are given only for firm matches. The size field is filled for only some rows; it gives once, few, many or a size class.

abundance	d_gene	v_gene	j_gene	CDR3nt	CDR3aa
.	.	TRBV2	TRBJ1-5	TGTGCCAGCAGTGATGAGGGCCTAAGTAATCAGCCCCAGCATTTT	CASSDEGLSNQPQHF
.	TRBD1	TRBV5-4	TRBJ1-1	TGTGCCAGCAGGCCACCCCCGGGACAGGCAATGAACACTGAAGCTTTCTTT	CASRPPPGQAMNTEAFF
many	TRBD1	TRBV6-5	TRBJ1-2	TGTGCCAGCAGTCGACAGGGAGGAGGCTATGGCTACACCTTC	CASSRQGGGYGYTF
.	TRBD1	TRBV5-1	TRBJ1-2	TGCGCCAGCAGCCCCCTCAGGGGGCGAGGCTATGGCTACACCTTC	CASSPLRGRGYGYTF
.	.	TRBV6-5	TRBJ1-1	TGTGCCAGCATGCCTTGGGGGCCCAAGGCTGAAGCTTTCTTT	CASMPWGPKAEAFF
.	.	TRBV24-1	TRBJ1-1	TGTGCCACCAGTGATTCCTCCGTTCAGGGTGGGACTGAAGCTTTCTTT	CATSDSSVQGGTEAFF
once	TRBD1	TRBV30	TRBJ1-6	TGTGCCTGGAGAGGGGACAGGGATGGACCGAGCTCCTATAATTCACCCCTCCACTTT	CAWRGDRDGPSSYNSPLHF
.	.	TRBV6-4	TRBJ2-3	TGTGCCAGCGGGCGGGACGCCCACATACGCCAGTATTTT	CASGRDAHIRQYF
.	TRBD2	TRBV11-1	TRBJ2-7	TGTGCCAGCAGCCCATATATAGCGGGAGACTCCTACGAGCAGTACTTC	CASSPYIAGDSYEQYF
.	TRBD1	TRBV4-1	TRBJ1-2	TGCGCCAGCAGCCCCCCCAGGGGGTTAGGCTATGGCTACACCTTC	CASSPPRGLGYGYTF
.	TRBD1	TRBV5-1	TRBJ1-1	TGCGCCAGCAGCTCACAGGGGGCGCGGACTGAAGCTTTCTTT	CASSSQGARTEAFF
.	.	TRBV5-8	TRBJ1-5	TGTGCCAGCAGCTACGGGGTCGAGGCCCTTAGCAATCAGCCCCAGCATTTT	CASSYGVEALSNQPQHF
.	.	TRBV5-6	TRBJ1-1	TGTGCCAGCAGCGGGGAGCATCGTGAACATGAAGCTTTCTTT	CASSGEHREHEAFF
.	TRBD1	TRBV5-6	TRBJ1-6	TGTGCCAGCAGCTTAAACCGGGACAGGCCGGATAATTCACCCCTCCACTTT	CASSLNRDRPDNSPLHF
.	TRBD2	TRBV6-6	TRBJ2-3	TGTGCCAGCAGGCTAGGGACTAGCGGGAGAACGCAGTATTTT	CASRLGTSGRTQYF
.	.	TRBV13	TRBJ1-4	TGTGCCAGCAGCTTACGGCGACTGGGGAGTGAAAAACTGTTTTTT	CASSLRRLGSEKLFF
few	TRBD1	TRBV11-1	TRBJ2-7	TGTGCCAGCAGCCTTGGACAGGGATCGAGTGAGCAGTACTTC	CASSLGQGSSEQYF
.	TRBD2	TRBV7-6	TRBJ2-2	TGTGCCAGCAGCCGGACTAGCGGGTACGGGGACACCGGGGAGCTGTTTTTT	CASSRTSGYGDTGELFF
.	TRBD1	TRBV28	TRBJ2-7	TGTGCCAGCAGTTTTACCGGACAGGGCTATTCCTACGAGCAGTACTTC	CASSFTGQGYSYEQYF
few	TRBD1	TRBV3-1/TRBV3-2	TRBJ2-7	TGTGCCAGCAGCCAAAGGGCAGGGGGTGGCGAGCAGTACTTC	CASSQRAGGGEQYF
once	.	TRBV9	TRBJ2-2	TGTGCCAGCAGCGCGACAACCGCGAACACCGGGGAGCTGTTTTTT	CASSATTANTGELFF
.	TRBD2	TRBV9	TRBJ2-1	TGTGCCAGCAGCACCGGGACTAGCGGGGGGGCAGACAATGAGCAGTTCTTC	CASSTGTSGGADNEQFF
few	TRBD2	TRBV28	TRBJ2-7	TGTGCCACGAAAACTAGCGGGGGCCTAGCCTACGAGCAGTACTTC	CATKTSGGLAYEQYF
.	.	TRBV7-9	TRBJ2-1	TGTGCCAGCAGCTCCGCCTGGGCGGGGCCAACCTACAATGAGCAGTTCTTC	CASSSAWAGPTYNEQFF
.	.	TRBV6-5	TRBJ2-7	TGTGCCAGCAGTCCGCCGGACAGCACCGACTACGAGCAGTACTTC	CASSPPDSTDYEQYF
.	.	TRBV18	TRBJ1-5	TGTGCCAGCTCACCAGGGGCGGGCAATCAGCCCCAGCATTTT	CASSPGAGNQPQHF
.	.	TRBV9	TRBJ2-1	TGTGCCAGCAGCGTAGGTTCGTTTCGGGGCTCCTACAATGAGCAGTTCTTC	CASSVGSFRGSYNEQFF
.	.	TRBV3-1/TRBV3-2	TRBJ1-6	TGTGCCAGCAGCCAATCCGGTCCTAATTCACCCCTCCACTTT	CASSQSGPNSPLHF
.	.	TRBV28	TRBJ1-2	TGTGCCAGCAGTTTTACAGGCCGGGTAAACTATGGCTACACCTTC	CASSFTGRVNYGYTF
.	.	TRBV7-2	TRBJ2-7	TGTGCCAGCAGCTTAGGGCCCGGGGGTCTATCCTACGAGCAGTACTTC	CASSLGPGGLSYEQYF
few	TRBD1	TRBV10-1	TRBJ1-4	TGCGCCAGCAGTGACCCAAGAGGAGGGGGCAATGAAAAACTGTTTTTT	CASSDPRGGGNEKLFF
once	.	TRBV10-3	TRBJ1-6	TGTGCCATCAGTGATGATAGCTTCTACTCACCCCTCCACTTT	CAISDDSFYSPLHF
.	.	TRBV5-4	TRBJ2-7	TGTGCCAGCAGCCCCCCGAAGCAGGCCTACGAGCAGTACTTC	CASSPPKQAYEQYF
.	TRBD1	TRBV5-1	TRBJ1-1	TGCGCCAGCAGCTGGGTATTACAGGGGGCGCGGGGCACTGAAGCTTTCTTT	CASSWVLQGARGTEAFF
.	TRBD1	TRBV5-4	TRBJ2-2	TGTGCCAGCAGCTTACAGGGGTGGGGGGAGCTGTTTTTT	CASSLQGWGELFF
.	.	TRBV1	TRBJ2-7	TGCACCAGCAGCCAAGATCTTCTAGCGGGAGGCTTTTTTCCCCACGAGCAGTACTTC	CTSSQDLLAGGFFPHEQYF
.	.	TRBV5-5	TRBJ2-7	TGTGCCAGCAGCCCGGGACACTACGAGCAGTACTTC	CASSPGHYEQYF
.	TRBD2	TRBV7-6	TRBJ2-1	TGTGCCAGCAGCTACGTAGCGGGAGCTAACAATGAGCAGTTCTTC	CASSYVAGANNEQFF
.	.	TRBV23-1	TRBJ2-7	TGCGCCAGCAGTCAGGGGCAGGACCAAGAGCAGTACTTC	CASSQGQDQEQYF
.	TRBD1	TRBV18	TRBJ1-2	TGTGCCAGCTCACCACCAGGGACAGGGGACTATGGCTACACCTTC	CASSPPGTGDYGYTF
few	TRBD1	TRBV19	TRBJ1-6	TGTGCCAGTAGTGTCCACCAGGGGGTTAATTCACCCCTCCACTTT	CASSVHQGVNSPLHF
once	.	TRBV12-5	TRBJ1-1	TGTGCTAGTGTCTTGAGCGTGAACACTGAAGCTTTCTTT	CASVLSVNTEAFF
.	.	TRBV3-1/TRBV3-2	TRBJ2-3	TGTGCCAGCAGAGCCACAGATACGCAGTATTTT	CASRATDTQYF
.	TRBD1	TRBV12-5	TRBJ1-6	TGTGCTAGTGGGGGGACAGGGACGTATTCACCCCTCCACTTT	CASGGTGTYSPLHF
once	TRBD1	TRBV25-1	TRBJ1-1	TGTGCCAGCAGTGATGATCACAGGGGCGTCGGAGCTTTCTTT	CASSDDHRGVGAFF
.	.	TRBV7-9	TRBJ1-2	TGTGCCAGCAGCTTATCGGGGACAACAAACTATGGCTACACCTTC	CASSLSGTTNYGYTF
.	.	TRBV5-5	TRBJ1-4	TGTGCCAGCAGCTCGCCAACAGGGGAAAAACTGTTTTTT	CASSSPTGEKLFF
.	.	TRBV5-6	TRBJ1-1	TGTGCCAGCAGCTTGTTGGCAGGGTTGAACACTGAAGCTTTCTTT	CASSLLAGLNTEAFF
.	.	TRBV21-1	TRBJ2-1	TGTGCCAGCAGCAAAGGCGCCAGGCGCAGCGGTCCCAGGTCCTACAATGAGCAGTTCTTC	CASSKGARRSGPRSYNEQFF
.	.	TRBV19	TRBJ1-3	TGTGCCAGTAGTCCCCAAGGGACTTTGGCTGGAAACACCATATATTTT	CASSPQGTLAGNTIYF
.	TRBD2	TRBV27	TRBJ2-1	TGTGCCAGCAGTTTCGCAGCGGGGGGTTACAATGAGCAGTTCTTC	CASSFAAGGYNEQFF
.	.	TRBV19	TRBJ2-5	TGTGCCAGTAGTACGCCCGGGATACAAGAGACCCAGTACTTC	CASSTPGIQETQYF
.	TRBD1	TRBV5-1	TRBJ1-2	TGCGCCAGCAGATTTATGCCCCGGACAGGGACCGCCAACTATGGCTACACCTTC	CASRFMPRTGTANYGYTF
.	TRBD1	TRBV7-2	TRBJ2-7	TGTGCCAGCAGCTCCGGGACAGGAGACTACGAGCAGTACTTC	CASSSGTGDYEQYF
.	TRBD2	TRBV28	TRBJ2-1	TGTGCCAGCAGTTCCCCAGCGGGAGGCAGTGAGCAGTTCTTC	CASSSPAGGSEQFF
.	TRBD1	TRBV27	TRBJ1-6	TGTGCCAGCACTACCGGGACAGGGAATTCACCCCTCCACTTT	CASTTGTGNSPLHF
.	.	TRBV5-8	TRBJ2-3	TGTGCCAGCAGCTCCGGGACTGCGCCTAGCACAGATACGCAGTATTTT	CASSSGTAPSTDTQYF
.	.	TRBV6-1	TRBJ2-7	TGTGCCAGCAGTGAAGGGGGAGGGGGGCGCAAATGGCGGCCCGAGCAGTACTTC	CASSEGGGGRKWRPEQYF
.	TRBD1	TRBV28	TRBJ2-7	TGTGCCAGCAGTTTCCGTCGACAGGGGGCCTACGAGCAGTACTTC	CASSFRRQGAYEQYF
.	TRBD1	TRBV5-1	TRBJ2-7	TGCGCCAGCAGCTTGGGACCCCGGGACAGGGACTACGAGCAGTACTTC	CASSLGPRDRDYEQYF